This T cell receptor (beta chain) is drawn from a study of T cell responses to AZD1222 COVID-19 vaccine. Background on the study: Second doses at about 4 or about 12 weeks were pooled.

This clone has just a few counts. No antigen is known for it. Its ends do not fully match the called genes, so a read error is possible. Study-wide points: Along spike, vaccine-associated CD4 TCRs were found throughout, with dominance at 160-218 and 743-854.

Profiling relied on immunoSEQ multiplex PCR, and the TCRdb table lists in-frame clones only, not all of them. The sample lists roughly 66,000 clones, roughly 84% occurring once. The TCR was taken from an adult in good health. This specimen was peripheral blood, taken on day 0 of AZD1222 vaccination.

Here the CDR3 reads CASSQGRGTPLF. CDR3 nucleotide sequence: TGTGCCAGCAGCCAGGGCCGCGGGACTCCCCTCTTC. The rearrangement joins TRBV4-2 to TRBJ2-1, with D possibly TRBD2 on 6 matching bases. CDR3 length equals 12 residues. Germline CDR1 is LGHNA and CDR2 is YNFKEQ.